One sample yielded the 23 T cell receptor beta chains listed below, sequenced in a study of T cells in Graves' hyperthyroidism and ophthalmopathy. TCR beta CDR3 regions were amplified from RNA transcripts. The HTBI primer set served for first-round RT-PCR of the TCR CDR3. TCRdb reprocessed the multiplex PCR reads via MiXCR and lists one record per CDR3 protein. The table includes 600,000 to 900,000 distinct CDR3 sequences, around 17% detected once. Material: blood. Every receptor here comes from a man aged 18 to 35 with Graves' hyperthyroidism.

CDR3 DNA: TGCGCCAGCAGCCTCCACGCGAGCGGGAAACACTACGAGCAGTACTTC. Its protein is CASSLHASGKHYEQYF. V usage is TRBV4-3 and J usage is TRBJ2-7, with 7 bases fitting TRBD2. V lost 4 bases to trimming and J lost 3 bases; unmatched junction nucleotides: 12. This CDR3 spans 16 amino acids. In germline, CDR1 is LGHNA, CDR2 YSLEER.

This clonotype appeared a few times. The rearrangement joins TRBV25-1 to TRBJ1-4, with a tentative D call TRBD1 (5 bases). V lost 5 bases to trimming and J lost 8 bases, with 12 bases between them. The CDR3 extends over 13 amino acids. Germline V CDR1 and CDR2: MGHDK, SYGVNS. The CDR3 sequence is CASSLRGQEKLFF. CDR3 bases: TGTGCCAGCAGTTTGCGGGGCCAGGAAAAACTGTTTTTT.

This clonotype was seen many times. This chain joins TRBV28 and TRBJ2-1; either TRBD1 or TRBD2 may supply D (5 bases each). The ends were cut back, 6 bases at V and 3 bases at J, with 12 bases in the middle. CDR1 MDHEN and CDR2 SYDVKM come from the germline V gene. This CDR3 spans 14 amino acids. The CDR3 region has the DNA TGTGCCAGCAGCCGGGACGCCTACTACAATGAGCAGTTCTTC. This codes for CASSRDAYYNEQFF.

Turning to this clonotype: Its ends do not fully match the called genes, so a read error is possible. This rearrangement joins TRBV18 to TRBJ1-1; D not resolved. This CDR3 contains 14 residues. CDR1 KGHSH and CDR2 LQKENI come from the germline V gene. DNA for the CDR3: TGTGCCAGCTCACCACCGTTTGTGGAGACTGAAGCTCTCTTT. Protein product: CASSPPFVETEALF.

This clonotype was recorded many times. The V and J genes are TRBV7-2 and TRBJ1-1, with 7 positions matching TRBD1. Germline lookup yields CDR1 SGHTA and CDR2 FQGNSA. V lost 5 bases to trimming and J lost 4 bases; unmatched junction nucleotides: 7. The CDR3 is 14 amino acids. The CDR3: CASSATGRSTEAFF. The CDR3 DNA is TGTGCCAGCAGCGCGACAGGGCGGTCCACTGAAGCTTTCTTT.

V usage is TRBV10-3 and J usage is TRBJ2-3; 7 bases match TRBD1. J gave up 1 base and V 5 bases, and 3 bases lay outside the gene matches. The CDR3 is 14 amino acids. Germline V gene data show CDR1 as ENHRY and CDR2 as SYGVKD. The CDR3 here is CAISTGTGTDTQYF. The CDR3 DNA reads TGTGCCATCAGTACCGGGACAGGCACAGATACGCAGTATTTT.

This clonotype has at least ten counts. J is TRBJ1-1 and V is TRBV2; the D is unclear. Trimming cost V 8 bases and J 3 bases, with 7 bases left between them. Germline assignment: CDR1 SNHLY and CDR2 FYNNEI. The CDR3 has 11 amino acids. CDR3 in amino acids: CASAQYTEAFF. The CDR3 DNA reads as TGTGCCAGCGCCCAGTACACTGAAGCTTTCTTT.

A few counts support this clonotype. DNA of the CDR3: TGCAGTGCTAGGGGGGGACAGGGGGATAATTCACCCCTCCACTTT. It specifies CSARGGQGDNSPLHF. The J gene is TRBJ1-6, the V gene TRBV20-1; 11 bases match TRBD1. This CDR3 contains 15 residues. The trim removed 3 bases at V and 5 bases at J, leaving 3 bases unmatched. Germline assignment: CDR1 DFQATT and CDR2 SNEGSKA (reference sequence).

This clonotype was observed a few times. The chain has TRBV5-1 and TRBJ1-2; D may be TRBD1 (5 bases). CDR1 and CDR2 from the germline V gene are SGHRS and YFSETQ. The CDR3 is 15 residues long. Trimming cost V 3 bases and J 6 bases, with 18 bases left between them. The CDR3 loop reads CASSSTGTGDHGYTF. In nucleotides, the CDR3 is TGCGCCAGCAGCTCTACCGGGACGGGGGATCATGGCTACACCTTC. Variable domain in full (rest from reference TRBV5-1 and TRBJ1-2): KAGVTQTPRYLIKTRGQQVTLSCSPISGHRSVSWYQQTPGQGLQFLFEYFSETQRNKGNFPGRFSGRQFSNSRSEMNVSTLELGDSALYLCASSSTGTGDHGYTFGSGTRLTVV.

This clonotype was counted at least ten times. The rearrangement links TRBV7-9 to TRBJ2-5; perhaps TRBD1 as D (6 bases). CDR3 length: 14 residues. V was trimmed by 6 bases and J by 4 bases, leaving 15 bases between them. CDR1 is SEHNR and CDR2 is FQNEAQ in the germline V gene (reference sequence). The CDR3 region is CASRSRGGAETQYF. CDR3 in DNA: TGTGCCAGCAGGTCCAGGGGCGGTGCAGAGACCCAGTACTTC.

This clonotype has only one observation. The V and J genes are TRBV30 and TRBJ1-1; no clear D. Germline CDR1 reads GTSNPN; CDR2 reads SVGIG (reference sequence). V lost 2 bases, J lost 4 bases, and 8 bases lay in between. The CDR3 runs to 12 residues. CDR3 amino acids: CAWSTLGTEAFF. The DNA of the CDR3 is TGTGCCTGGAGTACTTTGGGCACTGAAGCTTTCTTT. Variable domain in full (rest from reference TRBV30 and TRBJ1-1): SQTIHQWPATLVQPVGSPLSLECTVEGTSNPNLYWYRQAAGRGLQLLFYSVGIGQISSEVPQNLSASRPQDRQFILSSKKLLLSDSGFYLCAWSTLGTEAFFGQGTRLTVV.

This chain connects TRBV6-1 to TRBJ2-1, with 9 bases fitting TRBD2. V lost 3 bases and J lost 8; bases outside the gene matches: 11. Germline CDR1 reads MNHNS; CDR2 reads SASEGT. The CDR3 contains 16 residues. The CDR3 region is CASSDGLAGRFDEQFF. CDR3 nucleotides: TGTGCCAGCAGTGATGGCCTAGCGGGAAGGTTCGATGAGCAGTTCTTC.

V is TRBV7-3 and J is TRBJ2-7; 7 bases align to TRBD2. Germline CDR1 and CDR2: SGHTA and FQGTGA. V dropped 4 bases and J dropped 3; count of bases not matched to a gene: 6. This CDR3 is 14 amino acids long. The CDR3, as DNA: TGTGCCAGCAGCTCCTCGGGACTAAACTACGAGCAGTACTTC. It is translated as CASSSSGLNYEQYF.

This clonotype was counted between two and nine times. This chain connects TRBV20-1 to TRBJ2-3; maybe TRBD2 (6 bases). The V end was cut by 7 bases, the J end by 7 bases, with 15 bases between. The CDR3 is 12 residues long. The V gene's germline CDR1 is DFQATT and CDR2 SNEGSKA (reference sequence). CDR3: CSGGGRTNTQYF. CDR3 DNA: TGCAGTGGGGGTGGGAGGACGAATACGCAGTATTTT.

This clonotype was recorded a few times. The chain has TRBV6-2 or TRBV6-3 and TRBJ2-3; D remains ambiguous. The V and J ends lost 2 bases and 2 bases respectively, with 5 bases between them. The CDR3 covers 13 residues. Germline V gene sequence: CDR1 MNHEY, CDR2 SVGEGT. This chain's CDR3 is CASSYAPTDTQYF. DNA of the CDR3: TGTGCCAGCAGTTACGCTCCCACAGATACGCAGTATTTT.

The V gene is TRBV28, the J gene TRBJ1-1; D unclear. The CDR3 is 14 amino acids. Germline V CDR1 and CDR2: MDHEN, SYDVKM. The V gene lost 7 bases and the J gene lost 4 bases, with 16 bases spanning the gap. CDR3 in DNA: TGTGCCAGCACGACGGACGGGCGGGCCACTGAAGCTTTCTTT. Its translation is CASTTDGRATEAFF.

This chain links TRBV19 with TRBJ1-5, with D perhaps TRBD1 (5 bases). The CDR3 length is 13 residues. Trimming took 7 bases from V and 5 from J, leaving 12 bases between them. CDR1 and CDR2 from the germline V gene are LNHDA and SQIVND (reference sequence). CDR3 DNA sequence: TGTGCCAGTACACGGACACTTCATCAGCCCCAGCATTTT. Translating gives CASTRTLHQPQHF.

The chain is built from TRBV28 and TRBJ1-5; D gene uncertain. CDR3 length equals 14 residues. The germline gives CDR1 MDHEN, CDR2 SYDVKM. Trimming cost V 4 bases and J 3 bases, with 10 bases left between them. CDR3 region: CASSSRPINQPQHF. The DNA of the CDR3 is TGTGCCAGCAGTTCCCGGCCAATCAATCAGCCCCAGCATTTT.

The chain is built from TRBV20-1 and TRBJ2-1; 10 bases line up with TRBD2. V shed 7 bases, J shed 8 bases, and the junction held 11 bases outside the gene matches. Germline CDR1 reads DFQATT; CDR2 reads SNEGSKA (reference sequence). The CDR3 has 14 amino acids. This chain's CDR3 is CSVRTSGTWDEQFF. The CDR3 DNA sequence: TGCAGTGTACGGACTAGCGGAACCTGGGATGAGCAGTTCTTC.

This clonotype was seen at least ten times. The V call is TRBV12-3 or TRBV12-4, the J call TRBJ2-7; D is unclear. The CDR3 loop spans 12 amino acids. Trimming pared 5 bases from V and 0 bases from J, leaving 5 bases between. The CDR3, as DNA: TGTGCCAGCAGTGATTTCTCCTACGAGCAGTACTTC. Residues: CASSDFSYEQYF.

Ten or more counts support this clonotype. The CDR3 protein is CASSFGRTDNQPQHF. CDR3 nucleotide sequence: TGTGCCAGCAGCTTCGGGCGGACGGACAATCAGCCCCAGCATTTT. The V gene is TRBV7-2, the J gene TRBJ1-5; the D is unclear. Germline V gene lookup returns CDR1 SGHTA and CDR2 FQGNSA. The CDR3 is 15 residues long. V gave up 3 bases and J gave up 3 bases, with 12 bases separating them. The full variable domain, its missing parts supplied by reference TRBV7-2 and TRBJ1-5, is GAGVSQSPSNKVTEKGKDVELRCDPISGHTALYWYRQSLGQGLEFLIYFQGNSAPDKSGLPSDRFSAERTGGSVSTLTIQRTQQEDSAVYLCASSFGRTDNQPQHFGDGTRLSIL.

The V and J genes are TRBV12-3 or TRBV12-4 and TRBJ1-1; possibly TRBD1 for D (5 bases). This CDR3 is built from 14 residues. V shed 4 bases and J shed 4 bases, with 13 bases lying between them. The CDR3 DNA is TGTGCCAGCAGTTCAGGGAAGTGGGGCACTGAAGCTTTCTTT. This gives the protein CASSSGKWGTEAFF.

This clonotype was seen a few times. The rearrangement uses TRBV4-2 and TRBJ2-3; 11 bases are a match to TRBD2. V shed 2 bases, J shed 6 bases, and the junction held 7 bases outside the gene matches. Germline CDR1 LGHNA, CDR2 YNFKEQ. The CDR3 is 16 residues long. Here the CDR3 DNA reads TGTGCCAGCAGCCAATCTGGGACTAGCGGAAGCGATACGCAGTATTTT. Its protein product is CASSQSGTSGSDTQYF.